This note documents a single T cell receptor (beta chain) sequence. The data originate from a study of blood T cell repertoires in COVID-19. At the level of the study: Researchers got acute and convalescent COVID-19 samples from the United States, Italy and Spain. Sources were T cells, B-cell-depleted T cells, or PBMCs; the material itself was cDNA or gDNA.

Trimming left V 3 bases short and J 2 bases short, with 10 bases between. The CDR3 runs to 14 residues. Germline CDR1 KGHSH, CDR2 LQKENI. In the study's own analysis: By means of reference gene primer amplification, nucleated cell counts were estimated. The table came from immunoSEQ multiplex PCR; TCRdb's copy has only in-frame clones and leaves some out. V, J and clone size reflect that table, while D and trimming were determined from the DNA. This table has about 50,000 clones, roughly nine tenths appearing once. This TCR was recovered from a woman older than 75 with acute or convalescent COVID-19. The chain couples TRBV18 to TRBJ2-5, with D possibly matching TRBD1 (6 bases). The specimen sequenced was peripheral blood. As DNA, the CDR3 is TGTGCCAGCTCACCGACAGGAATTCAAGAGACCCAGTACTTC. Protein: CASSPTGIQETQYF.